This T cell receptor beta chain was retrieved from a study of blood T cell repertoires in COVID-19. At the level of the study: PBMCs, B-cell-depleted T cells, or T cells were the source of the cDNA or gDNA that made up the material.

The germline CDR1 and CDR2 sequences are LGHDT and YNNKEL (reference sequence). The CDR3 is 16 amino acids. With V trimmed by 3 bases and J by 3 bases, 10 bases remained unmatched. In the authors' methods: Amplification with reference gene primers provided the estimates of nucleated cell counts. TCRdb's table, derived via immunoSEQ multiplex PCR, lists solely in-frame clones and lacks some. The V and J calls and clone size were taken over from that table, and D and trimming were inferred from the DNA. Among about 110,000 clones listed, 75% to 90% were seen once. The genes are TRBV3-1 (or the pseudogene TRBV3-2) and TRBJ2-7, with 8 bases matching TRBD2. The sample comprised peripheral blood. The source is a woman aged 45 to 65 with acute or convalescent COVID-19. CDR3 bases: TGTGCCAGCAGCCATCCCTTAGCGGGATTAGGCTACGAGCAGTACTTC. This encodes CASSHPLAGLGYEQYF.